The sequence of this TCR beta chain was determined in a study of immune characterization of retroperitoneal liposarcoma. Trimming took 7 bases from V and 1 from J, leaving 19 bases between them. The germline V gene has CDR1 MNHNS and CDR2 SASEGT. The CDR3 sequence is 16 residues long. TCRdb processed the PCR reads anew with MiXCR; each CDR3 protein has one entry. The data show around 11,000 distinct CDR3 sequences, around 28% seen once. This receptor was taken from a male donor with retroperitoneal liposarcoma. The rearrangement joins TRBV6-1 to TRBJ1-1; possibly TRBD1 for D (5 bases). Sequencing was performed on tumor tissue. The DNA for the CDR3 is TGTGCCAGCACGTCACAAGGGACCCGAGGGAACACTGAAGCTTTCTTT. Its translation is CASTSQGTRGNTEAFF.